This entry features one T cell receptor beta chain sequence. This sample stems from a study of T cell responses to AZD1222 COVID-19 vaccine. TCRdb's table, derived via immunoSEQ multiplex PCR, lists solely in-frame clones and lacks some. This sample yields 90,000 or so clones, of which about 88% are seen a single time; about a fifth belongs to the top ten. Germline CDR1 and CDR2: MRHNA and SNTAGT. Deletions cut 5 bases from V and 5 bases from J, with 16 bases between. The CDR3 has 15 residues. The chain combines TRBV6-4 with TRBJ1-5; perhaps TRBD1 as D (6 bases). This clonotype was sampled from an adult in good health. The sample was peripheral blood, taken on day 0 of AZD1222 vaccination. For the CDR3, the DNA is TGTGCCAGCAGTCTACGACAGGAAGGGGATCAGCCCCAGCATTTT. This translates into CASSLRQEGDQPQHF.